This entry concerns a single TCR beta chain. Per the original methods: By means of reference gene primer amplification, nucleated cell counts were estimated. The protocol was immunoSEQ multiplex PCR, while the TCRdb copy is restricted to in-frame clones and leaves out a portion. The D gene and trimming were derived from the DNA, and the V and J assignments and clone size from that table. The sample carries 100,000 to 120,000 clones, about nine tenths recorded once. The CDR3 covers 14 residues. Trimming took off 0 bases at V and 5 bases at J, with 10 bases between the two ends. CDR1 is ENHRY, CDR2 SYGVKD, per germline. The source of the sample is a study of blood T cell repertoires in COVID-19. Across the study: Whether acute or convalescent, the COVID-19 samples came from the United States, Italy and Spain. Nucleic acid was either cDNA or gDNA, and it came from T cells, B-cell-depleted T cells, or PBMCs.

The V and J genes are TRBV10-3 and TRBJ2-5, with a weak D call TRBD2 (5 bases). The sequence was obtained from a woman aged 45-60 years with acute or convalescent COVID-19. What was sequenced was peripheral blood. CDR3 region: CAISESRGWETQYF. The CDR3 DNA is TGTGCCATCAGTGAGTCGCGAGGGTGGGAGACCCAGTACTTC.